The 15 T cell receptor beta chains in this list originate from one sample, sequenced in a study of cytomegalovirus exposure and HLA in healthy donors. 60 Vbeta and 13 Jbeta primers were used in PCR. Libraries were prepared by immunoSEQ multiplex PCR; TCRdb keeps only in-frame clonotypes and omits some of them. The profile covers nearly 110,000 clones, with 70% to 85% appearing a single time and 3.6% taken by the ten largest. What was sequenced was PBMCs. The receptors derive from a man aged 60 to 69 in good health and CMV-seronegative.

The rearrangement uses TRBV7-3 and TRBJ1-1; the D is unclear. The V end was cut by 8 bases, the J end by 1 base, with 11 bases between. The CDR3 contains 13 residues. Germline V gives CDR1 SGHTA, CDR2 FQGTGA. CDR3 nucleotide sequence: TGTGCCAGCCAATTATCGGGGAACACTGAAGCTTTCTTT. It codes for CASQLSGNTEAFF.

V is TRBV5-1 and J is TRBJ2-5, with 7 positions matching TRBD2. V gave up 4 bases and J gave up 5 bases; unmatched junction bases: 5. CDR3 length: 13 amino acids. The germline V gene encodes CDR1 SGHRS and CDR2 YFSETQ. The CDR3 region is CASSREDRETQYF. CDR3 in DNA: TGCGCCAGCAGCCGGGAGGACCGGGAGACCCAGTACTTC.

The V gene is TRBV7-2, the J gene TRBJ1-1; 7 nucleotides match TRBD1. This CDR3 is 12 amino acids long. V shed 1 base, J shed 10 bases, and the junction held 3 bases outside the gene matches. The germline gives CDR1 SGHTA, CDR2 FQGNSA. The CDR3 sequence is CASSLGRGPAFF. The CDR3 DNA sequence: TGTGCCAGCAGCTTAGGAAGGGGGCCAGCTTTCTTT.

CDR3 sequence reads: CASSQVTGTGDNYGYTF. DNA for the CDR3: TGCGCCAGCAGCCAAGTTACCGGGACAGGGGATAACTATGGCTACACCTTC. The genes are TRBV4-3 and TRBJ1-2, with 10 bases lining up with TRBD1. Trimming at V came to 1 base and at J to 1 base, leaving 6 bases not matched to a gene. The CDR3 covers 17 residues. Per germline, CDR1 LGHNA and CDR2 YSLEER.

V usage is TRBV7-8 and J usage is TRBJ1-5, with D unclear. There are 15 residues in the CDR3. V shed 2 bases and J shed 0 bases, with 8 bases lying between them. The germline V gene encodes CDR1 SGHVS and CDR2 FQNEAQ. The CDR3 is CASSLLSYSNQPQHF. In DNA, the CDR3 is TGTGCCAGCAGCTTACTCAGTTATAGCAATCAGCCCCAGCATTTT.

This chain links TRBV6-5 with TRBJ2-3; 9 positions agree with TRBD2. This CDR3 contains 15 residues. CDR1 and CDR2 (germline): MNHEY, SVGAGI. The ends lost 6 bases at V and 7 bases at J; junction bases unmatched: 11. CDR3 loop: CASSPQTSGYNTQYF. In DNA form, the CDR3 reads TGTGCCAGCAGCCCTCAGACTAGCGGCTACAATACGCAGTATTTT.

The chain recombines TRBV19 with TRBJ1-2; tentatively, D is TRBD1 (6 bases). Germline V gene data show CDR1 as LNHDA and CDR2 as SQIVND (reference sequence). This CDR3 contains 15 residues. Deletions cut 3 bases from V and 2 bases from J, with 13 bases between. CDR3: CASSMGADGNYGYTF. The CDR3 DNA is TGTGCCAGTAGTATGGGGGCGGACGGAAACTATGGCTACACCTTC.

The chain employs TRBV28 and TRBJ1-3; weak D call: TRBD1 (5 bases). From germline, CDR1 is MDHEN and CDR2 SYDVKM. The V gene lost 7 bases and the J gene lost 0 bases, with 10 bases spanning the gap. The CDR3 runs 14 residues. CDR3 coding DNA: TGTGCCAGCAAAGACAGTACCTCTGGAAACACCATATATTTT. Residues: CASKDSTSGNTIYF.

The chain has TRBV7-2 and TRBJ1-1; 11 nucleotides match TRBD1. Trimming removed 5 bases from V and 6 bases from J; junction bases left unmatched: 2. From germline, CDR1 is SGHTA and CDR2 FQGNSA. This CDR3 has 13 amino acids. The CDR3 region is CASSQGQGAEAFF. In nucleotides, the CDR3 is TGTGCCAGCAGCCAGGGACAGGGGGCTGAAGCTTTCTTT.

This clone appeared a single time. This sequence joins TRBV7-8 and TRBJ2-7; 9 nucleotides align to TRBD1. Germline V gene lookup returns CDR1 SGHVS and CDR2 FQNEAQ. The J segment lost 5 bases and the V segment lost 5 bases, leaving 10 bases of the junction unmatched. CDR3 length: 15 residues. The CDR3 spells CASSPHRGHMDEQYF. In nucleotides, the CDR3 is TGTGCCAGCAGCCCACACAGGGGGCATATGGACGAGCAGTACTTC.

This chain joins TRBV5-1 and TRBJ2-3, with TRBD2 matching over 8 bases. The ends lost 4 bases at V and 0 bases at J; junction bases unmatched: 4. CDR3 length: 15 residues. CDR1 SGHRS and CDR2 YFSETQ come from the germline V gene. CDR3 amino acids: CASSPGGTSTDTQYF. DNA for the CDR3: TGCGCCAGCAGCCCGGGGGGGACTAGCACAGATACGCAGTATTTT.

DNA for the CDR3: TGTGCCAGCAGCTTAGTACAGGGCGAGAATGAGCAGTTCTTC. It codes for CASSLVQGENEQFF. The chain recombines TRBV7-9 with TRBJ2-1, with D perhaps TRBD1 (6 bases). Germline V gene data show CDR1 as SEHNR and CDR2 as FQNEAQ (reference sequence). This CDR3 has 14 amino acids. Trimming cost V 1 base and J 7 bases, with 11 bases left between them.

The chain is built from TRBV5-1 and TRBJ1-1, with 7 bases fitting TRBD1. Trimming cost V 4 bases and J 0 bases; bases outside gene matches: 9. From germline, CDR1 is SGHRS and CDR2 YFSETQ. This CDR3 spans 16 amino acids. The CDR3 is CASSDQDRVMNTEAFF. In DNA form, the CDR3 reads TGCGCCAGCAGCGATCAAGACAGGGTGATGAACACTGAAGCTTTCTTT.

This clone appeared a few times. This chain joins TRBV12-5 and TRBJ2-1, with 7 bases that match TRBD1. Germline lookup yields CDR1 LGHNT and CDR2 FRNRAP. V was pared by 5 bases and J by 0 bases, with 7 bases of the junction left unmatched. The CDR3 runs to 16 residues. This chain's CDR3 is CASGLYRGGSYNEQFF. CDR3 coding DNA: TGTGCTAGTGGTCTTTACAGGGGCGGCTCCTACAATGAGCAGTTCTTC.

The V gene is TRBV7-9, the J gene TRBJ2-2; D gene ambiguous. The germline CDR1 and CDR2 sequences are SEHNR and FQNEAQ (reference sequence). V lost 3 bases and J 2 bases, leaving 13 bases between the germline ends. The CDR3 has 16 amino acids. The CDR3 DNA is TGTGCCAGCAGCTTTGCCGCCGCGTCTAACACCGGGGAGCTGTTTTTT. It codes for CASSFAAASNTGELFF.